This T cell receptor (beta chain) was obtained from a study of T cells in Graves' hyperthyroidism and ophthalmopathy. Background on the study: Initial diagnosis, before any treatment, was when peripheral blood was collected. Notes on the study in general: Through a model of 13 V-J features, ophthalmopathy was separated from stable hyperthyroidism.

For this clonotype: Antigen unknown.

The TCR beta CDR3 regions underwent amplification using RNA transcripts as the source. An initial round of RT-PCR targeting the TCR CDR3 relied on the HTBI primer set. TCRdb re-analysed the multiplex PCR reads in MiXCR, keeping a single row per CDR3 protein. The sample yields more than 300,000 distinct CDR3 sequences, roughly 17% seen once. Exclusion of a patient resulted from uncontrolled infection, other autoimmune disease, pregnancy or lactation. Diagnostic assessment was based on clinical symptoms, serum thyroxine and TRAb, thyroid ultrasound and orbital computed tomography. Trimming took 10 bases from V and 5 from J, leaving 21 bases between them. In germline, CDR1 is SNHLY, CDR2 FYNNEI. The CDR3 covers 14 residues.

This sequence originates from a woman in her thirties with Graves' hyperthyroidism that later progressed to Graves' ophthalmopathy. The rearrangement links TRBV2 to TRBJ2-7, with a tentative D call TRBD2 (6 bases). The sequenced sample was blood. In DNA form, the CDR3 reads TGTGCCACCAACCCATCGGAGGGGACCAACGAGCAGTACTTC. Its protein product is CATNPSEGTNEQYF. The whole variable domain, filled in from reference TRBV2 and TRBJ2-7, reads EPEVTQTPSHQVTQMGQEVILRCVPISNHLYFYWYRQILGQKVEFLVSFYNNEISEKSEIFDDQFSVERPDGSNFTLKIRSTKLEDSAMYFCATNPSEGTNEQYFGPGTRLTVT.